What follows are 5 T cell receptor beta chains derived from one specimen sequenced in a study of cytomegalovirus exposure and HLA in healthy donors. In the PCR, 60 Vbeta and 13 Jbeta primers were used. Method: immunoSEQ multiplex PCR; TCRdb's copy keeps in-frame clones and lacks some. The sample consists of some 150,000 clones, over 75% of them appearing once. Sequencing input: PBMCs. The source is a female donor in good health and CMV-seronegative.

V gene TRBV5-6 combines with J gene TRBJ1-1; D uncertain. CDR1 is SGHDT, CDR2 YYEEEE, per germline. This CDR3 is 11 amino acids long. Trimming removed 3 bases from V and 3 bases from J, with 3 bases in between. CDR3 loop: CASSSYTEAFF. CDR3 bases: TGTGCCAGCAGCTCCTACACTGAAGCTTTCTTT.

J is TRBJ1-6 and V is TRBV5-8, with 10 positions matching TRBD1. With V trimmed by 1 base and J by 2 bases, 9 bases remained unmatched. The CDR3 loop spans 19 amino acids. Germline CDR1 reads SGHTS; CDR2 reads YDEGEE. The CDR3 DNA reads as TGTGCCAGCAGCTTGCTCCTCTGGACAGGGGGACCCTATAATTCACCCCTCCACTTT. Residues: CASSLLLWTGGPYNSPLHF.

In nucleotides, the CDR3 is TGTGCCAGCAGCTTAAGGAGGAGCGGGAGAGGAGAAACAGATACGCAGTATTTT. This encodes CASSLRRSGRGETDTQYF. The chain joins TRBV7-9 to TRBJ2-3; 8 bases agree with TRBD2. V lost 2 bases, J lost 3 bases, and 13 bases stayed unmatched. This CDR3 comprises 18 residues. From germline, CDR1 is SEHNR and CDR2 FQNEAQ (reference sequence).

The chain has TRBV7-9 and TRBJ2-5; TRBD2 aligns across 11 bases. The CDR3 consists of 17 residues. CDR1 and CDR2 (germline): SEHNR, FQNEAQ (reference sequence). J was trimmed by 2 bases and V by 1 base; bases with no gene match: 6. The CDR3 here is CASSLGSSGGPQETQYF. The DNA of the CDR3 is TGTGCCAGCAGCTTAGGATCTAGCGGGGGGCCACAAGAGACCCAGTACTTC.

V usage is TRBV6-1 and J usage is TRBJ1-3, with TRBD1 matching 11 bases. CDR3 length: 16 residues. The junction had 7 bases not matched to a gene; V was cut back by 2 bases and J by 7 bases. Germline assignment: CDR1 MNHNS and CDR2 SASEGT. CDR3 DNA sequence: TGTGCCAGCAGTGAAATTGGGACAGGGGGAGGGAACACCATATATTTT. The encoded protein is CASSEIGTGGGNTIYF.